This TCR beta chain was sequenced for a study of T cell responses to AZD1222 COVID-19 vaccine. To note about this clone: Its specificity is unknown.

The germline V gene has CDR1 GTSNPN and CDR2 SVGIG (reference sequence). With 2 bases removed from V and 7 bases from J, the gap between germline ends came to 17 bases. The CDR3 covers 15 residues. Whole-study results and caveats: The study found vaccine-associated CD4 TCRs spanning spike, dominant at 160-218 and 743-854. Females made up more of the donors, who were largely white British, and clonal diversity may have come out too low. The study found Spike-specific TCR breadth and depth rose after two AZD1222 doses. At study baseline, merely a handful of AZD1222 recipients were seropositive.

Here immunoSEQ multiplex PCR was the method, and the copy in TCRdb shows in-frame clones only, minus some. This sample yields some 150,000 clones, of which over 85% are seen a single time; approximately 1.8% belongs to the top ten. The clonotype originates from an adult who received the AZD1222 COVID-19 vaccine. Specimen: peripheral blood, collected 28 days after the second AZD1222 dose. This chain links TRBV30 with TRBJ1-4; D remains ambiguous. CDR3 sequence reads: CAWSTKGLYGEKLFF. In nucleotides, the CDR3 is TGTGCCTGGAGTACTAAGGGTCTCTATGGTGAAAAACTGTTTTTT.